The rows below give T cell receptor beta chains drawn from one sample of a study of shared clonotypes between healthy human individuals. Measured with immunoSEQ multiplex PCR; TCRdb has only the in-frame clones, and not every one. This table has hundreds of thousands of clones, 92% appearing once. Specimen: naive CD8+ T cells sorted from blood. These receptor sequences come from a man aged 30 to 39 in good health. The CDR3 runs from the conserved cysteine through the conserved F or W. A D gene is named only where the DNA matches it firmly. Size tells how often a clone was seen (once, few, many) or the class of an expanded clone, and some rows leave it out.

V: TRBV7-3; J: TRBJ2-2; size: -; D: -; CDR3: CASPPGALSNTGELFF; DNA: TGTGCCAGCCCCCCGGGGGCACTCTCGAACACCGGGGAGCTGTTTTTT
V: TRBV6-1; J: TRBJ1-5; size: -; D: TRBD1; CDR3: CASSEARTGGNQPQHF; DNA: TGTGCCAGCAGTGAAGCTAGGACAGGGGGCAACCAGCCCCAGCATTTT
V: TRBV7-8; J: TRBJ1-1; size: -; D: TRBD1; CDR3: CASRRDSSMNTEAFF; DNA: TGTGCCAGCAGGAGGGACAGCTCCATGAACACTGAAGCTTTCTTT
V: TRBV9; J: TRBJ2-3; size: -; D: -; CDR3: CASSSSADTQYF; DNA: TGTGCCAGCAGCTCGAGCGCAGATACGCAGTATTTT
V: TRBV30; J: TRBJ2-7; size: -; D: -; CDR3: CAWSDVGIPSSYEQYF; DNA: TGTGCCTGGAGTGACGTAGGGATCCCCTCCTCCTACGAGCAGTACTTC
V: TRBV13; J: TRBJ2-5; size: -; D: -; CDR3: CASSLGGSQETQYF; DNA: TGTGCCAGCAGCTTAGGGGGTTCACAAGAGACCCAGTACTTC
V: TRBV7-9; J: TRBJ2-7; size: -; D: -; CDR3: CASSSIQVVGEQYF; DNA: TGTGCCAGCAGCTCGATACAGGTCGTGGGGGAGCAGTACTTC
V: TRBV5-1; J: TRBJ1-3; size: -; D: TRBD1; CDR3: CASSSDRGTGNTIYF; DNA: TGCGCCAGCAGTTCCGACAGGGGAACTGGAAACACCATATATTTT
V: TRBV27; J: TRBJ2-1; size: -; D: TRBD1; CDR3: CASSLGTGTYNEQFF; DNA: TGTGCCAGCAGTTTGGGGACAGGGACCTACAATGAGCAGTTCTTC
V: TRBV1; J: TRBJ2-5; size: -; D: -; CDR3: CTSSQARNGQGLGRAEETQYF; DNA: TGCACCAGCAGCCAAGCTAGAAACGGACAGGGTTTAGGGAGGGCCGAGGAGACCCAGTACTTC
V: TRBV15; J: TRBJ1-5; size: -; D: -; CDR3: CATSRDLGGYSNQPQHF; DNA: TGTGCCACCAGCAGAGATCTCGGGGGGTATAGCAATCAGCCCCAGCATTTT
V: TRBV29-1; J: TRBJ1-1; size: -; D: -; CDR3: CSVDDGMYPEAFF; DNA: TGCAGCGTTGATGATGGGATGTATCCTGAAGCTTTCTTT
V: TRBV6-1; J: TRBJ2-7; size: -; D: -; CDR3: CAAAGGTFPYEQYF; DNA: TGTGCCGCAGCAGGGGGGACTTTTCCCTACGAGCAGTACTTC
V: TRBV5-6; J: TRBJ2-5; size: few; D: -; CDR3: CASSFGETQYF; DNA: TGTGCCAGCAGCTTCGGGGAGACCCAGTACTTC
V: TRBV28; J: TRBJ2-7; size: -; D: -; CDR3: CASSLESLMQYF; DNA: TGTGCCAGCAGTTTAGAATCGTTGATGCAGTACTTC
V: TRBV6-1; J: TRBJ1-1; size: -; D: -; CDR3: CATRQTMNTEAFF; DNA: TGTGCCACAAGACAAACCATGAACACTGAAGCTTTCTTT
V: TRBV9; J: TRBJ2-3; size: once; D: -; CDR3: CASSPYGASTDTQYF; DNA: TGTGCCAGCAGCCCATACGGGGCTAGCACAGATACGCAGTATTTT
V: TRBV10-3; J: TRBJ1-2; size: -; D: -; CDR3: CAISESNRGANYGYTF; DNA: TGTGCCATCAGTGAGTCCAACCGGGGAGCTAACTATGGCTACACCTTC
V: TRBV5-4; J: TRBJ2-6; size: -; D: -; CDR3: CASSFSGANVLTF; DNA: TGTGCCAGCAGCTTCAGCGGGGCCAACGTCCTGACTTTC
V: TRBV7-6; J: TRBJ2-2; size: -; D: -; CDR3: CASTFRTGELFF; DNA: TGTGCCAGCACCTTCCGCACCGGGGAGCTGTTTTTT
V: TRBV4-1; J: TRBJ2-7; size: once; D: TRBD2; CDR3: CASSQGLAGEHEQYF; DNA: TGCGCCAGCAGCCAGGGACTAGCGGGAGAGCACGAGCAGTACTTC
V: TRBV9; J: TRBJ1-1; size: -; D: TRBD1; CDR3: CASSDQPGTGATEAFF; DNA: TGTGCCAGCAGCGACCAACCAGGGACAGGGGCCACTGAAGCTTTCTTT
V: TRBV7-9; J: TRBJ2-1; size: -; D: -; CDR3: CASSLTGNEQFF; DNA: TGTGCCAGCAGCTTGACGGGGAATGAGCAGTTCTTC
V: TRBV12-5; J: TRBJ2-1; size: -; D: TRBD1; CDR3: CASGGGTGELNEQFF; DNA: TGTGCTAGTGGTGGGGGAACAGGGGAGCTAAATGAGCAGTTCTTC
V: TRBV4-1; J: TRBJ2-1; size: -; D: -; CDR3: CASSQARLPLQFF; DNA: TGCGCCAGCAGCCAAGCCCGACTACCACTACAGTTCTTC
V: TRBV30; J: TRBJ2-1; size: -; D: TRBD2; CDR3: CAWSPSSGRVLQWQFF; DNA: TGTGCCTGGAGTCCCTCTAGCGGGAGGGTTCTCCAATGGCAGTTCTTC
V: TRBV21-1; J: TRBJ2-1; size: -; D: -; CDR3: CASSKEDRAYNEQFF; DNA: TGTGCCAGCAGCAAAGAGGACAGAGCATACAATGAGCAGTTCTTC
V: TRBV28; J: TRBJ2-3; size: -; D: TRBD2; CDR3: CASSARLAGVDHHYRDTQYF; DNA: TGTGCCAGCAGTGCCCGACTAGCGGGAGTGGACCACCACTATAGAGATACGCAGTATTTT
V: TRBV5-1; J: TRBJ2-7; size: once; D: -; CDR3: CASSLDYEQYF; DNA: TGCGCCAGCAGCTTGGACTACGAGCAGTACTTC
V: TRBV5-1; J: TRBJ2-7; size: -; D: -; CDR3: CASSLDADISYEQYF; DNA: TGCGCCAGCAGCTTAGATGCGGACATCTCCTACGAGCAGTACTTC
V: TRBV2; J: TRBJ2-1; size: -; D: TRBD2; CDR3: CASIGELREDGKYEQFF; DNA: TGTGCCAGCATTGGTGAACTGCGGGAGGATGGAAAATATGAGCAGTTCTTC
V: TRBV27; J: TRBJ2-2; size: -; D: -; CDR3: CASRARGTGELFF; DNA: TGTGCCAGCAGGGCCCGAGGCACCGGGGAGCTGTTTTTT
V: TRBV9; J: TRBJ2-3; size: -; D: TRBD2; CDR3: CASSVGTRADTQYF; DNA: TGTGCCAGCAGCGTAGGGACTAGGGCAGATACGCAGTATTTT
V: TRBV27; J: TRBJ2-1; size: -; D: -; CDR3: CASSLQLYNEQFF; DNA: TGTGCCAGCAGTTTACAACTCTACAATGAGCAGTTCTTC
V: TRBV18; J: TRBJ2-7; size: -; D: -; CDR3: CASSKNQGNDVRSYEQYF; DNA: TGTGCCAGCTCAAAAAATCAGGGGAACGATGTCCGGTCCTACGAGCAGTACTTC
V: TRBV6-1; J: TRBJ1-5; size: -; D: -; CDR3: CASSDFTQPQHF; DNA: TGTGCCAGCAGTGATTTCACTCAGCCCCAGCATTTT
V: TRBV7-9; J: TRBJ1-5; size: -; D: -; CDR3: CASRRHDDQPQHF; DNA: TGTGCCAGCAGGCGACACGATGATCAGCCCCAGCATTTT
V: TRBV27; J: TRBJ2-7; size: once; D: TRBD2; CDR3: CASSPTSGRDMNEQYF; DNA: TGTGCCAGCAGTCCAACTAGCGGGAGGGACATGAACGAGCAGTACTTC
V: TRBV7-9; J: TRBJ1-1; size: -; D: TRBD1; CDR3: CASRRDREYTEAFF; DNA: TGTGCCAGCAGAAGGGACAGGGAGTACACTGAAGCTTTCTTT
V: TRBV5-6; J: TRBJ2-1; size: -; D: TRBD2; CDR3: CASSAGLAGGANNEQFF; DNA: TGTGCCAGCAGCGCGGGACTAGCGGGAGGGGCAAACAATGAGCAGTTCTTC
V: TRBV7-3; J: TRBJ2-3; size: -; D: -; CDR3: CASSLLAASTDTQYF; DNA: TGTGCCAGCAGCTTATTAGCGGCTAGCACAGATACGCAGTATTTT
V: TRBV27; J: TRBJ2-1; size: -; D: TRBD2; CDR3: CASRLGTSGRNEQFF; DNA: TGTGCCAGCAGACTAGGGACTAGCGGGAGAAATGAGCAGTTCTTC
V: TRBV5-1; J: TRBJ2-1; size: -; D: TRBD2; CDR3: CASSLNSGRYSYNEQFF; DNA: TGCGCCAGCAGCTTGAATAGCGGGAGGTACTCCTACAATGAGCAGTTCTTC
V: TRBV27; J: TRBJ1-4; size: -; D: -; CDR3: CASSYWTGEKLFF; DNA: TGTGCCAGCAGTTATTGGACGGGGGAAAAACTGTTTTTT